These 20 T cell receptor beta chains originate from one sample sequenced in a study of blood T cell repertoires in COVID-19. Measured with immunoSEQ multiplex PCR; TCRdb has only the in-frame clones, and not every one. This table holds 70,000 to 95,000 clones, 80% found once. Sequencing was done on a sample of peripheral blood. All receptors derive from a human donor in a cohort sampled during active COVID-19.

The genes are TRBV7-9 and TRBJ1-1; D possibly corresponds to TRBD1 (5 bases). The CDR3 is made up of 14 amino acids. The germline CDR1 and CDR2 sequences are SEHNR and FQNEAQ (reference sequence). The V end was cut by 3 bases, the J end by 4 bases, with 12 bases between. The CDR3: CASSLSTERTEAFF. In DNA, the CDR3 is TGTGCCAGCAGCTTGTCGACAGAGCGCACTGAAGCTTTCTTT. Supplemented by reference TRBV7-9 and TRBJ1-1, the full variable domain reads DTGVSQNPRHKITKRGQNVTFRCDPISEHNRLYWYRQTLGQGPEFLTYFQNEAQLEKSRLLSDRFSAERPKGSFSTLEIQRTEQGDSAMYLCASSLSTERTEAFFGQGTRLTVV.

The CDR3 nucleotides are TGTGCCAGCAGCGTTTCGACAGGGAATTACAATGAGCAGTTCTTC. Amino acid sequence: CASSVSTGNYNEQFF. The rearrangement joins TRBV9 to TRBJ2-1; TRBD1 aligns across 7 bases. The germline CDR1 and CDR2 sequences are SGDLS and YYNGEE. There are 15 residues in the CDR3. V lost 2 bases, J lost 4 bases, and 6 bases stayed unmatched.

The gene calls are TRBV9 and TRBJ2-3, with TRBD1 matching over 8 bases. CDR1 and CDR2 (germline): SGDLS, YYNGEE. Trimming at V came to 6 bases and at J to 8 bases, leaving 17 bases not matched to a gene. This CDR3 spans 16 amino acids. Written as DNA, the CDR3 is TGTGCCAGCACCCCTACGGACAGGGACCCCAGGGGTACGCAGTATTTT. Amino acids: CASTPTDRDPRGTQYF.

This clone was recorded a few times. CDR3 amino acids: CASSSEQGASGNQPQHF. Here the CDR3 DNA reads TGTGCCAGCAGCTCCGAACAGGGGGCTTCAGGCAATCAGCCCCAGCATTTT. This rearrangement joins TRBV7-8 to TRBJ1-5; 9 nucleotides line up with TRBD1. V dropped 4 bases and J dropped 2; count of bases not matched to a gene: 9. This CDR3 spans 17 amino acids. Germline V gene sequence: CDR1 SGHVS, CDR2 FQNEAQ.

CDR3 DNA sequence: TGTGCCAGCAACTCGACTAGCGGGGGATACGAGCAGTACTTC. It is translated as CASNSTSGGYEQYF. The genes are TRBV7-9 and TRBJ2-7, with 12 nucleotides matching TRBD2. Germline CDR1 is SEHNR and CDR2 is FQNEAQ (reference sequence). V lost 7 bases to trimming and J lost 4 bases; unmatched junction nucleotides: 5. The CDR3 is made up of 14 amino acids.

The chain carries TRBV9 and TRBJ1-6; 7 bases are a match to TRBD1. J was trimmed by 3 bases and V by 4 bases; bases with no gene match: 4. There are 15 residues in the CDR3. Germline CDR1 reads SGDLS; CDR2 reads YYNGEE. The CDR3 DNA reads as TGTGCCAGCAGCCCTCGGGACAGCTATAATTCACCCCTCCACTTT. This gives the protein CASSPRDSYNSPLHF.

CDR3 coding DNA: TGTGCCAGCACGGGACCGGGACAGGGAGCCTACGAGCAGTACTTC. Translation gives CASTGPGQGAYEQYF. The chain has TRBV18 and TRBJ2-7, with 9 bases aligning to TRBD1. CDR3 length: 15 amino acids. V was clipped by 8 bases and J by 2 bases; unmatched bases: 10. Per germline, CDR1 KGHSH and CDR2 LQKENI.

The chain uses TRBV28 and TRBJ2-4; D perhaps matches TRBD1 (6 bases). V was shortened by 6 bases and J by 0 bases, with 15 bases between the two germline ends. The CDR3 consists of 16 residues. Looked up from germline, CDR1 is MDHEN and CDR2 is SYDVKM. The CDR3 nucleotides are TGTGCCAGCAGCCCACAGGGAAACTTAGCCAAAAACATTCAGTACTTC. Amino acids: CASSPQGNLAKNIQYF.

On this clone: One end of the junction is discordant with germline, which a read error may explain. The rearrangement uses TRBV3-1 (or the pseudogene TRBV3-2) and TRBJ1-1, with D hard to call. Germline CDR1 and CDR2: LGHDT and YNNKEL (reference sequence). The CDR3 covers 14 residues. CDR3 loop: CASTQTEMNTEAFF. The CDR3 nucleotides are TGTGCCAGCACCCAAACTGAGATGAACACTGAAGCTTTCTTT.

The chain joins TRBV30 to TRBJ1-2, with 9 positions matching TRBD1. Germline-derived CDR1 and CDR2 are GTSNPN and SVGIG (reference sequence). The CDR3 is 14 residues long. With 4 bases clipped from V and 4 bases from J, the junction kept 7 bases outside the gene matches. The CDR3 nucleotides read TGTGCCTGGACAAAACAGGGGGCGGGCTATGGCTACACCTTC. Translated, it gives CAWTKQGAGYGYTF.

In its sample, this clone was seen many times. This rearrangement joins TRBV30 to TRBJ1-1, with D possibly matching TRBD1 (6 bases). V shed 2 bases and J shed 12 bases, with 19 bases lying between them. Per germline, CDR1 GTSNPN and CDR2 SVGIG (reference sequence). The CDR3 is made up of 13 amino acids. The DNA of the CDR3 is TGTGCCTGGAGTCCAATCCGAGGGGGTGGAACTTTCTTT. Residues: CAWSPIRGGGTFF.

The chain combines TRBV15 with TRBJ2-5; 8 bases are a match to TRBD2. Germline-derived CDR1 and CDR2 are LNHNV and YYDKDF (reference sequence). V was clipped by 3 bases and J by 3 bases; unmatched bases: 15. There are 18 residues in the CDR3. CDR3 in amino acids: CATSSGGRSGKGKETQYF. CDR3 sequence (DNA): TGTGCCACCAGCAGTGGGGGGCGTAGCGGGAAGGGTAAAGAGACCCAGTACTTC.

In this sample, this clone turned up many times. In nucleotides, the CDR3 is TGTGCCAGCTCCCGCGACAGACAGAACTACAATGAGCAGTTCTTC. Translated, it gives CASSRDRQNYNEQFF. V is TRBV18 and J is TRBJ2-1; D is perhaps TRBD1 (5 bases). V was pared by 6 bases and J by 3 bases, with 15 bases between. This CDR3 region has 15 residues. The germline V gene has CDR1 KGHSH and CDR2 LQKENI.

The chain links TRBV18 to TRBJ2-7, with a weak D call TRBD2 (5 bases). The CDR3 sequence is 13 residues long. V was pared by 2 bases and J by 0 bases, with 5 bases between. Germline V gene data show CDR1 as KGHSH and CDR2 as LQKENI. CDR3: CASSPGGSYEQYF. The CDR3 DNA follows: TGTGCCAGCTCACCAGGAGGCTCCTACGAGCAGTACTTC.

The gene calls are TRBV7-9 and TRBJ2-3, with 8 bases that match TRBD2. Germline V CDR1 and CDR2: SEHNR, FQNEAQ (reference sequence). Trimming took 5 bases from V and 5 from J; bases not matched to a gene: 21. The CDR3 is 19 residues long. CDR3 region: CASSPGMARSSGQGDTQYF. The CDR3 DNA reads TGTGCCAGCAGCCCAGGGATGGCTCGTTCTAGCGGGCAGGGAGATACGCAGTATTTT.

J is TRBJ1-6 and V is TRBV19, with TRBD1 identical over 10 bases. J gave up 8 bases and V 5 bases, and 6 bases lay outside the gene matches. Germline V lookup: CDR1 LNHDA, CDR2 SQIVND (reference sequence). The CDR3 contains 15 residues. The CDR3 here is CASSVVGQGDSPLHF. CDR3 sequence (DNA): TGTGCCAGTAGTGTGGTCGGACAGGGGGATTCACCCCTCCACTTT.

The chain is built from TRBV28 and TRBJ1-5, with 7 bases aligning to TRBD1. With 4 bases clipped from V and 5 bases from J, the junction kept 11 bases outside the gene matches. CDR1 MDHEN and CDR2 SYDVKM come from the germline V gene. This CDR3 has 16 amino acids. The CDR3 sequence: CASSSEGDRWYQPQHF. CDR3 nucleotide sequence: TGTGCCAGCAGTTCCGAGGGGGACAGATGGTATCAGCCCCAGCATTTT.

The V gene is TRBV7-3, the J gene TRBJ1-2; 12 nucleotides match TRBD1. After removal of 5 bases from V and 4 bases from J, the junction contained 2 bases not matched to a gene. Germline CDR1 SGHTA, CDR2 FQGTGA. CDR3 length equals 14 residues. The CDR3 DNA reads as TGTGCCAGCAGCCCGGGACAGGGGGCCTATGGCTACACCTTC. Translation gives CASSPGQGAYGYTF.

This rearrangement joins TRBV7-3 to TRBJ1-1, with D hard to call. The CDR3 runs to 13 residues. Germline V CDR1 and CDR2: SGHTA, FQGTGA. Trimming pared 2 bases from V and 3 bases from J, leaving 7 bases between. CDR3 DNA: TGTGCCAGCAGCTTAGAACAGTACACTGAAGCTTTCTTT. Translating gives CASSLEQYTEAFF.

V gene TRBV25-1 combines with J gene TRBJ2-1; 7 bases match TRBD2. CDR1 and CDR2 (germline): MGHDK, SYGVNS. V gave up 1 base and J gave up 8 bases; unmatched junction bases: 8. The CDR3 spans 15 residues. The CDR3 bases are TGTGCCAGCAGTGAATCGCGGGGGAGTCCCCATGAGCAGTTCTTC. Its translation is CASSESRGSPHEQFF.